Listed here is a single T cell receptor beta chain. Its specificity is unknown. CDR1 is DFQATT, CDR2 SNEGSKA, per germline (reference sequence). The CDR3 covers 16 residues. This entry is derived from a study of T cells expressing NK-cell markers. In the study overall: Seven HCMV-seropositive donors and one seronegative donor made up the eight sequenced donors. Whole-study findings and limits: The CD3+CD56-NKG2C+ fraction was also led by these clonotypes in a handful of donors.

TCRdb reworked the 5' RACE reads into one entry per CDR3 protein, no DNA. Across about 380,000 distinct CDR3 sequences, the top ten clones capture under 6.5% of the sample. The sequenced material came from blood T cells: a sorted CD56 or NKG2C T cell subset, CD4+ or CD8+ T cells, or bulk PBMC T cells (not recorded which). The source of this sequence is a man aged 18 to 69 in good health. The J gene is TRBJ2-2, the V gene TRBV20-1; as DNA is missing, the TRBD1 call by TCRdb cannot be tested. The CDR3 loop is CSARDQGSTTTGELFF.